Each of the 19 T cell receptor beta chains below was sequenced from the same sample in a study of CD8+CD57+ T cells in acquired aplastic anemia. The TCR beta profiling, which covered VDJ combination and CDR3 sequence, was carried out using genomic DNA as the template. TCRdb redid the calling of the reads with MiXCR, one entry per CDR3 protein. The sample yields about 200,000 distinct CDR3 sequences, around three fifths seen once. Sequenced patients had shown CD8+CD57+ cell expansion by flow cytometry. Input material: sorted CD4+, CD8+, or CD8+CD57+ T cells (not recorded which) from PBMCs. The receptors come from a human donor with aplastic anemia.

This clonotype has more than one count but fewer than ten. The genes are TRBV10-3 and TRBJ1-5; D is unresolved. The CDR3 has 13 amino acids. The V end lost 0 bases, the J end lost 6 bases, and 6 bases lay between the germline ends. Germline CDR1 and CDR2: ENHRY and SYGVKD. The CDR3 region is CAISESKGQPQHF. CDR3 DNA: TGTGCCATCAGTGAGTCTAAGGGTCAGCCCCAGCATTTT.

The genes are TRBV19 and TRBJ2-3; possible D gene TRBD2, 6 bases. The CDR3 is made up of 16 amino acids. The V end lost 6 bases, the J end lost 0 bases, and 16 bases lay between the germline ends. Germline V gives CDR1 LNHDA, CDR2 SQIVND (reference sequence). In nucleotides, the CDR3 is TGTGCCAGTAGATCCAGGACGGAGGGGAGCACAGATACGCAGTATTTT. Amino acids: CASRSRTEGSTDTQYF. The full variable domain, completed using reference TRBV19 and TRBJ2-3, is DGGITQSPKYLFRKEGQNVTLSCEQNLNHDAMYWYRQDPGQGLRLIYYSQIVNDFQKGDIAEGYSVSREKKESFPLTVTSAQKNPTAFYLCASRSRTEGSTDTQYFGPGTRLTVL.

This clonotype was seen many times. The rearrangement joins TRBV10-2 to TRBJ1-5, with D maybe TRBD1 (5 bases). Germline values: CDR1 WSHSY, CDR2 SAAADI. Trimming left V 4 bases short and J 2 bases short, with 9 bases between. The CDR3 extends over 14 amino acids. The CDR3 is CASSGLGGNQPQHF. In nucleotides, the CDR3 is TGCGCCAGCAGTGGTTTAGGGGGCAATCAGCCCCAGCATTTT.

This chain links TRBV29-1 with TRBJ2-7, with TRBD1 identical over 9 bases. V was clipped by 5 bases and J by 0 bases; unmatched bases: 5. This CDR3 spans 14 amino acids. CDR1 is SQVTM, CDR2 ANQGSEA, per germline. This chain's CDR3 is CSVIGTGYSYEQYF. The CDR3 nucleotides read TGCAGCGTTATCGGGACAGGGTACTCCTACGAGCAGTACTTC.

This clonotype came up once. The chain recombines TRBV20-1 with TRBJ1-1, with 7 bases matching TRBD1. The V gene end was trimmed by 6 bases and the J gene end by 7 bases; junction bases not matched to a gene: 8. The CDR3 is 12 amino acids. The germline CDR1 and CDR2 sequences are DFQATT and SNEGSKA (reference sequence). The CDR3 coding sequence is TGCAGTGCACGTGGACAGGCCAATGAAGCTTTCTTT. Protein product: CSARGQANEAFF.

The CDR3 sequence is CASSLRRNVDDEAFF. The DNA of the CDR3 is TGTGCCAGCAGCCTACGACGGAATGTGGATGATGAAGCTTTCTTT. The chain employs TRBV7-6 and TRBJ1-1; D unresolved. The germline V gene has CDR1 SGHVS and CDR2 FNYEAQ. V was clipped by 5 bases and J by 7 bases, with 20 bases between them. The CDR3 extends over 15 amino acids. The full variable domain, its missing parts supplied by reference TRBV7-6 and TRBJ1-1, is GAGVSQSPRYKVTKRGQDVALRCDPISGHVSLYWYRQALGQGPEFLTYFNYEAQQDKSGLPNDRFSAERPEGSISTLTIQRTEQRDSAMYRCASSLRRNVDDEAFFGQGTRLTVV.

The chain employs TRBV10-1 and TRBJ2-1, with 9 bases matching TRBD1. CDR1 WNHNN and CDR2 SYGVQD come from the germline V gene (reference sequence). This CDR3 is 15 amino acids long. V shed 5 bases, J shed 7 bases, and the junction held 9 bases outside the gene matches. CDR3 in amino acids: CASSSPDRGFNEQFF. CDR3 in DNA: TGCGCCAGCAGTTCGCCGGACAGGGGCTTTAATGAGCAGTTCTTC.

CDR3 loop: CASSIGAGQETQYF. In nucleotides, the CDR3 is TGTGCCAGTAGTATCGGGGCAGGCCAAGAGACCCAGTACTTC. This chain links TRBV19 with TRBJ2-5, with D perhaps assigned TRBD1 or TRBD2 (5 bases each). V shed 3 bases and J shed 1 base, with 9 bases lying between them. There are 14 residues in the CDR3. Per the germline V gene, CDR1 is LNHDA and CDR2 is SQIVND (reference sequence).

The chain links TRBV9 to TRBJ1-2; possible D gene TRBD1, 6 bases. This CDR3 region has 13 residues. Looked up from germline, CDR1 is SGDLS and CDR2 is YYNGEE. Trimming took off 0 bases at V and 8 bases at J, with 11 bases between the two ends. The CDR3 here is CASSVDEGEGYTF. For the CDR3, the DNA is TGTGCCAGCAGCGTAGATGAGGGGGAGGGCTACACCTTC.

The rearrangement joins TRBV7-2 to TRBJ2-7, with D possibly matching TRBD2 (5 bases). The CDR3 consists of 15 residues. Trimming removed 2 bases at V and 2 bases at J, with 13 bases between. The germline gives CDR1 SGHTA, CDR2 FQGNSA. The CDR3 DNA follows: TGTGCCAGCAGCTTAAGGCCGGGGAACACCTACGAGCAGTACTTC. Amino acid sequence: CASSLRPGNTYEQYF.

For this clonotype: Relative to the germline gene, one junction end is altered; a read error may explain this. V usage is TRBV19 and J usage is TRBJ2-7; 7 bases agree with TRBD1. This CDR3 is 13 amino acids long. In germline, CDR1 is LNHDA, CDR2 SQIVND (reference sequence). The CDR3 DNA reads as TGTACCAGTAGTATTGGACAGGCCCACGAGCAGTACTTC. Its protein product is CTSSIGQAHEQYF.

This clonotype has only one observation. This rearrangement joins TRBV15 to TRBJ1-2; D might be TRBD1 (5 bases). The CDR3 covers 16 residues. Looked up from germline, CDR1 is LNHNV and CDR2 is YYDKDF (reference sequence). V lost 0 bases and J lost 8, with 19 bases in between. In nucleotides, the CDR3 is TGTGCCACCAGCAGAGATCTGGGGCAGGGAGATCGGGGCTACACCTTC. It encodes CATSRDLGQGDRGYTF.

V usage is TRBV7-2 and J usage is TRBJ1-5, with a weak D call TRBD1 (5 bases). The CDR3 totals 16 residues. Germline V lookup: CDR1 SGHTA, CDR2 FQGNSA. Trimming took 6 bases from V and 3 from J, leaving 18 bases between them. The CDR3: CASSPLGQGPNQPQHF. CDR3 sequence (DNA): TGTGCCAGCAGTCCCCTGGGGCAGGGCCCCAATCAGCCCCAGCATTTT.

Here the CDR3 reads CSVSGQGGRAFF. The CDR3 DNA follows: TGCAGCGTTTCGGGACAGGGGGGTAGGGCTTTCTTT. The V call is TRBV29-1, the J call TRBJ1-1, with 11 bases matching TRBD1. This CDR3 comprises 12 residues. With V trimmed by 5 bases and J by 11 bases, 7 bases remained unmatched. Germline V gene data show CDR1 as SQVTM and CDR2 as ANQGSEA.

The V call is TRBV25-1, the J call TRBJ1-6; D is ambiguous. The CDR3 runs to 14 residues. CDR1 and CDR2 (germline): MGHDK, SYGVNS. V lost 3 bases and J 4 bases, leaving 7 bases between the germline ends. The CDR3: CASSDPGYNSPLHF. The CDR3 DNA reads as TGTGCCAGCAGTGATCCGGGTTATAATTCACCCCTCCACTTT. The full variable domain, completed using reference TRBV25-1 and TRBJ1-6, is EADIYQTPRYLVIGTGKKITLECSQTMGHDKMYWYQQDPGMELHLIHYSYGVNSTEKGDLSSESTVSRIRTEHFPLTLESARPSHTSQYLCASSDPGYNSPLHFGNGTRLTVT.

This clonotype occurred once. The chain employs TRBV10-3 and TRBJ2-3, with TRBD1 identical over 7 bases. CDR1 and CDR2 (germline): ENHRY, SYGVKD. The junction had 3 bases not matched to a gene; V was cut back by 4 bases and J by 5 bases. The CDR3 is 13 residues long. The CDR3 DNA sequence: TGTGCCATCAGTGGGCAGGGGGAAGATACGCAGTATTTT. This codes for CAISGQGEDTQYF.

This rearrangement joins TRBV10-3 to TRBJ2-1; 10 positions agree with TRBD2. After removal of 10 bases from V and 8 bases from J, the junction contained 11 bases not matched to a gene. CDR1 ENHRY and CDR2 SYGVKD come from the germline V gene. This CDR3 comprises 14 residues. This CDR3 reads CATQGLAGEDEQFF. CDR3 sequence (DNA): TGTGCCACCCAAGGCCTAGCGGGAGAGGATGAGCAGTTCTTC.

V is TRBV19 and J is TRBJ2-7; D gene unclear. The CDR3 sequence is 14 residues long. Trimming took off 3 bases at V and 0 bases at J, with 9 bases between the two ends. From germline, CDR1 is LNHDA and CDR2 SQIVND (reference sequence). The CDR3 DNA follows: TGTGCCAGTAGTATCTCGACGAGCTCCTACGAGCAGTACTTC. Translation: CASSISTSSYEQYF. Filled out from reference TRBV19 and TRBJ2-7, the complete variable domain reads DGGITQSPKYLFRKEGQNVTLSCEQNLNHDAMYWYRQDPGQGLRLIYYSQIVNDFQKGDIAEGYSVSREKKESFPLTVTSAQKNPTAFYLCASSISTSSYEQYFGPGTRLTVT.

The chain carries TRBV9 and TRBJ1-2; D call uncertain. The CDR3 loop spans 14 amino acids. Germline assignment: CDR1 SGDLS and CDR2 YYNGEE. Trimming removed 2 bases at V and 1 base at J, with 9 bases between. CDR3 region: CASSVTKDNYGYTF. CDR3 coding DNA: TGTGCCAGCAGCGTTACTAAGGATAACTATGGCTACACCTTC.